The next 14 T cell receptor beta chains were all read from a single sample in a study of neoadjuvant nivolumab and ipilimumab in lung cancer. TCRdb keeps only in-frame clones here, not all; method: immunoSEQ multiplex PCR. Of about 38,000 clones listed, 80% to 90% are singletons. This material consisted of peripheral blood, taken before neoadjuvant nivolumab, alone or with ipilimumab. The receptors come from an adult with non-small cell lung cancer.

The gene calls are TRBV19 and TRBJ2-6, with TRBD2 as a possible D gene (5 bases). Germline values: CDR1 LNHDA, CDR2 SQIVND (reference sequence). Deletions cut 1 base from V and 8 bases from J, with 9 bases between. This CDR3 has 14 amino acids. The DNA for the CDR3 is TGTGCCAGTAGTATAGGCACTAGTACCAACGTCCTGACTTTC. Protein: CASSIGTSTNVLTF.

Here the CDR3 DNA reads TGTGCCAGCTCACTTTACAACTACGAGCAGTACTTC. Encoded protein: CASSLYNYEQYF. The chain is built from TRBV18 and TRBJ2-7, with D uncertain. Germline CDR1 reads KGHSH; CDR2 reads LQKENI. The CDR3 has 12 residues. The germline V and J ends were trimmed by 4 bases and 3 bases, with 7 bases remaining between them. Looking up the rest from reference TRBV18 and TRBJ2-7 gives the full variable domain: NAGVMQNPRHLVRRRGQEARLRCSPMKGHSHVYWYRQLPEEGLKFMVYLQKENIIDESGMPKERFSAEFPKEGPSILRIQQVVRGDSAAYFCASSLYNYEQYFGPGTRLTVT.

The chain combines TRBV2 with TRBJ1-1; TRBD1 matches 8 bases. Germline values: CDR1 SNHLY, CDR2 FYNNEI. Trimming took 2 bases from V and 4 from J; bases not matched to a gene: 6. The CDR3 is 15 amino acids. The CDR3 here is CASSEIGQGGTEAFF. In nucleotides, the CDR3 is TGTGCCAGCAGTGAAATCGGACAGGGAGGCACTGAAGCTTTCTTT.

The V and J genes are TRBV4-3 and TRBJ2-7; 12 bases are shared with TRBD2. The CDR3 loop spans 15 amino acids. The trim removed 1 base at V and 3 bases at J, leaving 1 base unmatched. Germline lookup yields CDR1 LGHNA and CDR2 YSLEER. The CDR3 reads CASSQGTSGIYEQYF. As DNA, the CDR3 is TGCGCCAGCAGCCAAGGGACTAGCGGGATCTACGAGCAGTACTTC.

The gene calls are TRBV6-6 and TRBJ2-1; unclear D gene. Trimming pared 6 bases from V and 2 bases from J, leaving 5 bases between. Germline lookup yields CDR1 MNHNY and CDR2 SVGAGI (reference sequence). The CDR3 runs to 12 residues. The CDR3 bases are TGTGCCAGCAGCCAAGCCTACAATGAGCAGTTCTTC. Protein sequence: CASSQAYNEQFF.

In its sample, this clone was seen once. V is TRBV29-1 and J is TRBJ2-6; D ambiguous. Trimming left V 4 bases short and J 1 base short, with 8 bases between. The CDR3 runs 14 residues. Germline V gene data show CDR1 as SQVTM and CDR2 as ANQGSEA. The CDR3 protein is CSVARSSGANVLTF. For the CDR3, the DNA is TGCAGCGTTGCCCGTTCGTCTGGGGCCAACGTCCTGACTTTC.

This rearrangement joins TRBV5-1 to TRBJ2-3; D remains ambiguous. Trimming took off 3 bases at V and 5 bases at J, with 7 bases between the two ends. This CDR3 region has 12 residues. Germline V CDR1 and CDR2: SGHRS, YFSETQ. DNA of the CDR3: TGCGCCAGCAGCTACTCGGGAGATACGCAGTATTTT. Translation: CASSYSGDTQYF.

This clone appeared a few times. The chain employs TRBV6-1 and TRBJ2-6, with D tentatively TRBD1 (6 bases). CDR1 is MNHNS and CDR2 is SASEGT in the germline V gene. V lost 4 bases to trimming and J lost 0 bases, with 13 bases between them. CDR3 length: 17 amino acids. CDR3 coding DNA: TGTGCCAGCAGTGGAGGGACAAGTGTCTCTGGGGCCAACGTCCTGACTTTC. Its protein is CASSGGTSVSGANVLTF.

The rearrangement uses TRBV28 and TRBJ1-4; a weak D match, TRBD1 (6 bases). The CDR3 sequence is 16 residues long. V lost 5 bases and J lost 3, with 16 bases in between. Per the germline V gene, CDR1 is MDHEN and CDR2 is SYDVKM. In nucleotides, the CDR3 is TGTGCCAGCAGTCCAGGGGAGAACGGGGCTAATGAAAAACTGTTTTTT. This gives the protein CASSPGENGANEKLFF.

The CDR3 DNA reads as TGTGCCAGCAGTCCAGCGGGAGTGGCCTATGGCTACACCTTC. Encoded protein: CASSPAGVAYGYTF. The chain couples TRBV27 to TRBJ1-2; no clear D. There are 14 residues in the CDR3. Germline V gene sequence: CDR1 MNHEY, CDR2 SMNVEV (reference sequence). Trimming removed 5 bases at V and 4 bases at J, with 14 bases between.

This chain uses TRBV7-8 with TRBJ2-6; 9 nucleotides agree with TRBD1. The CDR3 runs 18 residues. The V gene's germline CDR1 is SGHVS and CDR2 FQNEAQ. With V trimmed by 5 bases and J by 0 bases, 8 bases remained unmatched. The CDR3 coding sequence is TGTGCCAGCAGCGTCCGGGACAGGGCCTACTCTGGGGCCAACGTCCTGACTTTC. Translating it yields CASSVRDRAYSGANVLTF.

This clone was seen just once. In nucleotides, the CDR3 is TGCGCCAGCAGCTTGGCCGGCGGCTTCAGCTCCTACGAGCAGTACTTC. This translates into CASSLAGGFSSYEQYF. This rearrangement joins TRBV5-1 to TRBJ2-7, with D hard to call. Germline lookup yields CDR1 SGHRS and CDR2 YFSETQ. The length of the CDR3 is 16 residues. The V gene lost 0 bases and the J gene lost 0 bases, with 13 bases spanning the gap.

This chain links TRBV9 with TRBJ2-1; 9 bases are a match to TRBD2. With 0 bases clipped from V and 8 bases from J, the junction kept 12 bases outside the gene matches. The germline V gene has CDR1 SGDLS and CDR2 YYNGEE. The CDR3 has 17 residues. Written as DNA, the CDR3 is TGTGCCAGCAGCGTAGGGGGGATGATAGCGGGAGTCGATGAGCAGTTCTTC. It codes for CASSVGGMIAGVDEQFF.

The chain employs TRBV28 and TRBJ2-4; D is uncertain. The V gene lost 5 bases and the J gene lost 2 bases, with 19 bases spanning the gap. CDR3 size: 17 residues. The germline gives CDR1 MDHEN, CDR2 SYDVKM. CDR3 region: CASSETGNLPTKNIQYF. The CDR3 coding sequence is TGTGCCAGCAGTGAAACCGGAAACCTCCCAACCAAAAACATTCAGTACTTC. The full variable domain, its missing parts supplied by reference TRBV28 and TRBJ2-4, is DVKVTQSSRYLVKRTGEKVFLECVQDMDHENMFWYRQDPGLGLRLIYFSYDVKMKEKGDIPEGYSVSREKKERFSLILESASTNQTSMYLCASSETGNLPTKNIQYFGAGTRLSVL.